This T cell receptor (beta chain) was recorded in a study of PD-L1 blockade in urothelial cancer. Synthetic TCR analog templates were spiked into all PCRs individually. Assay: immunoSEQ multiplex PCR; the TCRdb copy retains only in-frame clones and omits some. The table includes 70,000 to 75,000 clones, roughly 88% detected once. This clone was picked up one time. This sample's time point: pretreatment peripheral blood. Germline V gene data show CDR1 as MNHEY and CDR2 as SVGAGI. This CDR3 comprises 15 residues. The ends were cut back, 2 bases at V and 2 bases at J, with 12 bases in the middle. This TCR derives from a man between 65 and 85 years old with urothelial cancer. The rearrangement links TRBV6-5 to TRBJ1-1; D remains ambiguous. The sequences come from PBMCs, collected around atezolizumab (anti-PD-L1) treatment. CDR3 protein: CASSYGPLQNTEAFF. DNA for the CDR3: TGTGCCAGCAGTTACGGCCCGCTTCAAAACACTGAAGCTTTCTTT.